These T cell receptor beta chains were read from a single sample in a study of blood T cells in healthy people across ages. TCRdb re-called the 5' RACE reads with MiXCR, one entry per CDR3 protein. The profile shows 550,000 to 750,000 distinct CDR3 sequences, roughly 20% of them singletons. Sequenced material: blood. The receptors come from a man between 70 and 80 years old in good health. Each CDR3 is given with its conserved first and last residue. D genes are given only for firm matches. The size of a clone is reported for some rows only, either as once, few or many, or as a class for expanded clones.

CDR3 protein | CDR3 DNA | V gene | clone size | J gene | D gene
CATSRYRSGSEDTQYF | TGTGCCACCAGCAGATACCGCAGCGGGAGTGAGGATACGCAGTATTTT | TRBV15 | many | TRBJ2-3 | TRBD2
CAAGDRQETQYF | TGTGCCGCCGGGGACAGACAAGAGACCCAGTACTTC | TRBV10-3 | few | TRBJ2-5 | TRBD1
CASSADRKLFF | TGTGCCAGCAGTGCTGACAGGAAACTGTTTTTT | TRBV6-6 | few | TRBJ1-4 | NA
CASSPVHKDNYEQYF | TGCGCCAGCAGCCCCGTACACAAGGACAACTACGAGCAGTACTTC | TRBV5-1 | few | TRBJ2-7 | NA
CASSLAPGSSGNTIYF | TGTGCCAGCAGCTTAGCGCCAGGGAGCTCTGGAAACACCATATATTTT | TRBV7-8 | few | TRBJ1-3 | NA
CATSDLTDRTQETQYF | TGTGCCACCAGTGATTTGACCGACAGGACACAAGAGACCCAGTACTTC | TRBV24-1 | NA | TRBJ2-5 | NA
CASSLLSVQETQYF | TGCGCCAGCAGCTTGTTGAGTGTCCAAGAGACCCAGTACTTC | TRBV5-1 | NA | TRBJ2-5 | NA
CASKPPGMNTEAFF | TGTGCCAGCAAACCACCGGGCATGAACACTGAAGCTTTCTTT | TRBV6-6 | few | TRBJ1-1 | NA
CASSLGDLAGPETQYF | TGTGCCAGCAGCTTAGGAGACCTAGCGGGACCAGAGACCCAGTACTTC | TRBV13 | NA | TRBJ2-5 | TRBD2
CASSLSGATQETQYF | TGTGCCAGCAGCCTGTCGGGGGCGACGCAAGAGACCCAGTACTTC | TRBV7-6 | NA | TRBJ2-5 | NA
CSARGIGTSAAYNEQFF | TGCAGTGCTAGAGGGATCGGGACTAGCGCCGCCTACAATGAGCAGTTCTTC | TRBV20-1 | NA | TRBJ2-1 | TRBD2
CASSLRDSLGTDTQYF | TGTGCCAGCAGCCTTCGGGACTCGTTAGGCACAGATACGCAGTATTTT | TRBV11-3 | NA | TRBJ2-3 | NA
CASSSETGRTNTEAFF | TGTGCCAGCAGCTCCGAGACAGGCCGAACGAACACTGAAGCTTTCTTT | TRBV7-8 | few | TRBJ1-1 | NA
CASSPALQLAKNIQYF | TGTGCCAGCAGCCCCGCCCTCCAATTAGCCAAAAACATTCAGTACTTC | TRBV7-2 | NA | TRBJ2-4 | NA
CSVEDRGALGQTVQETQYF | TGCAGCGTTGAAGATCGAGGGGCCTTGGGACAGACAGTGCAAGAGACCCAGTACTTC | TRBV29-1 | NA | TRBJ2-5 | TRBD1
CSALPRASGHQETQYF | TGCAGTGCCCTACCGCGGGCTAGCGGGCACCAAGAGACCCAGTACTTC | TRBV20-1 | few | TRBJ2-5 | TRBD2
CASSPGTSFGELFF | TGTGCCAGCAGCCCCGGGACTAGCTTCGGGGAGCTGTTTTTT | TRBV6-5 | NA | TRBJ2-2 | TRBD2
CSVTRGYEQYF | TGCAGCGTTACGAGGGGCTACGAGCAGTACTTC | TRBV29-1 | NA | TRBJ2-7 | NA
CSVESGQPAQYF | TGCAGCGTTGAAAGCGGCCAACCGGCCCAGTACTTC | TRBV29-1 | few | TRBJ2-5 | NA
CSARDPGLATDTQYF | TGCAGTGCTAGAGATCCGGGACTAGCAACAGATACGCAGTATTTT | TRBV20-1 | few | TRBJ2-3 | TRBD2
CSAFSGETYNEQFF | TGCAGTGCTTTTAGCGGGGAAACCTACAATGAGCAGTTCTTC | TRBV20-1 | few | TRBJ2-1 | TRBD2
CSAPTSGSYEQYF | TGCAGTGCTCCGACTAGCGGTTCCTACGAGCAGTACTTC | TRBV20-1 | few | TRBJ2-7 | TRBD2
CASSPSLSVALTQYF | TGTGCCAGCAGTCCCTCTTTGTCGGTCGCTCTGACCCAGTACTTC | TRBV27 | few | TRBJ2-5 | NA
CATEPPRDRSYEQYF | TGTGCCACCGAACCCCCAAGGGACAGGTCCTACGAGCAGTACTTC | TRBV7-9 | NA | TRBJ2-7 | TRBD1
CASSQESLATGELFF | TGCGCCAGCAGCCAAGAATCGCTAGCAACCGGGGAGCTGTTTTTT | TRBV4-1 | few | TRBJ2-2 | NA
CSATGLAAYNEQFF | TGCAGTGCCACGGGACTAGCGGCCTACAATGAGCAGTTCTTC | TRBV20-1 | NA | TRBJ2-1 | TRBD2
CASTNAGATGELFF | TGTGCCAGCACCAACGCGGGAGCCACCGGGGAGCTGTTTTTT | TRBV6-1 | NA | TRBJ2-2 | TRBD2
CASSFPDGLAGFSSYEQYF | TGTGCCAGCAGTTTTCCCGACGGACTAGCGGGTTTCAGCTCCTACGAGCAGTACTTC | TRBV28 | NA | TRBJ2-7 | TRBD2
CATDGGDGLNTEASF | TGTGCCACCGACGGGGGTGACGGATTGAACACTGAAGCTTCCTTT | TRBV10-3 | few | TRBJ1-1 | NA
CATGTGNEKLFF | TGTGCCACCGGGACAGGGAATGAAAAACTGTTTTTT | TRBV11-2 | NA | TRBJ1-4 | TRBD1
CASSRQFNEKLFF | TGTGCCAGCAGCAGACAGTTTAATGAAAAACTGTTTTTT | TRBV12-3/TRBV12-4 | NA | TRBJ1-4 | NA
CASSQEGATLLAKNIQYF | TGTGCCAGCAGCCAAGAAGGGGCGACATTACTAGCCAAAAACATTCAGTACTTC | TRBV3-1 | few | TRBJ2-4 | NA
CASSLLPLERALGTGQYF | TGTGCCAGCAGCTTACTCCCCCTCGAGAGAGCCCTTGGGACGGGGCAGTACTTC | TRBV7-2 | many | TRBJ2-5 | NA
CASSLAGWSSYEQYF | TGTGCCAGCAGTCTAGCGGGATGGAGCTCCTACGAGCAGTACTTC | TRBV27 | NA | TRBJ2-7 | TRBD2
CASSSGLAASYNEQFF | TGTGCCAGCAGCTCTGGACTAGCCGCCTCCTACAATGAGCAGTTCTTC | TRBV5-5 | few | TRBJ2-1 | TRBD2
CASTDTINPFKDEQFF | TGTGCCAGCACTGACACGATAAACCCGTTTAAGGATGAGCAGTTCTTC | TRBV6-6 | few | TRBJ2-1 | NA
CASSYEGARALNTEAFF | TGTGCCAGCAGTTACGAGGGAGCCCGGGCCCTGAACACTGAAGCTTTCTTT | TRBV6-2/TRBV6-3 | few | TRBJ1-1 | NA
CASSLAGGNSGNTIYF | TGCGCCAGCAGCTTGGCGGGGGGCAACTCTGGAAACACCATATATTTT | TRBV5-1 | NA | TRBJ1-3 | NA
CSARAGAPSSGANVLTF | TGCAGTGCTAGAGCGGGGGCGCCAAGCTCTGGGGCCAACGTCCTGACTTTC | TRBV20-1 | NA | TRBJ2-6 | NA
CASRPDKLGNEQFF | TGTGCCAGCAGGCCGGACAAACTAGGCAATGAGCAGTTCTTC | TRBV6-5 | NA | TRBJ2-1 | NA
CASSQDADRVGTGELFF | TGCGCCAGCAGCCAAGACGCGGACAGGGTGGGCACCGGGGAGCTGTTTTTT | TRBV4-3 | NA | TRBJ2-2 | TRBD1
CASSETGNNSPLHF | TGTGCCAGCAGTGAGACAGGAAATAATTCACCCCTCCACTTT | TRBV2 | NA | TRBJ1-6 | NA
CASSPVRGSYNEQFF | TGTGCCAGCAGCCCAGTCAGGGGGTCCTACAATGAGCAGTTCTTC | TRBV7-9 | few | TRBJ2-1 | TRBD1
CSARDHGESEAFF | TGCAGTGCTAGAGATCACGGGGAGTCGGAAGCTTTCTTT | TRBV20-1 | many | TRBJ1-1 | NA
CSVLRQENSQAFF | TGCAGCGTGTTGCGACAGGAGAACTCACAAGCTTTCTTT | TRBV29-1 | few | TRBJ1-1 | NA
CASSLLAGAYEQHF | TGTGCCAGCAGCTTACTAGCGGGAGCCTACGAGCAGCACTTC | TRBV7-2 | NA | TRBJ2-7 | TRBD2
CASSFTYAKNIQYF | TGTGCCAGCAGCTTCACCTACGCCAAAAACATTCAGTACTTC | TRBV11-2 | NA | TRBJ2-4 | NA
CASSGLREGEQFF | TGTGCCAGCAGTGGTCTCAGGGAGGGTGAGCAGTTCTTC | TRBV2 | few | TRBJ2-1 | TRBD2
CASSYAPSTSGSTDTQYF | TGCGCCAGCAGTTACGCTCCCTCGACTAGCGGTAGCACAGATACGCAGTATTTT | TRBV4-3 | few | TRBJ2-3 | TRBD2
CASRKTGPNEKLFF | TGTGCCAGCAGAAAGACAGGCCCTAATGAAAAACTGTTTTTT | TRBV12-3/TRBV12-4 | few | TRBJ1-4 | NA
CASSSAGETQYF | TGTGCCAGCAGCTCCGCTGGGGAGACCCAGTACTTC | TRBV11-2 | many | TRBJ2-5 | NA
CASSIEYSYEQYF | TGTGCCAGTAGTATAGAGTATTCCTACGAGCAGTACTTC | TRBV19 | many | TRBJ2-7 | NA
CASSQGPASGRTQYF | TGTGCCAGCAGCCAAGGGCCGGCTAGCGGACGAACGCAGTATTTT | TRBV7-2 | few | TRBJ2-3 | TRBD2
CSASRTSGSSYEQYF | TGCAGTGCTAGTAGGACTAGCGGGAGTTCCTACGAGCAGTACTTC | TRBV20-1 | few | TRBJ2-7 | TRBD2
CASSLTGKAFF | TGTGCCAGCAGTCTGACAGGGAAAGCTTTCTTT | TRBV6-1 | NA | TRBJ1-1 | TRBD1
CASSSAPEGTGNQPQHF | TGTGCCAGCAGCTCCGCCCCGGAGGGAACGGGCAATCAGCCCCAGCATTTT | TRBV7-8 | many | TRBJ1-5 | NA
CTIQGAANEKLFF | TGTACCATCCAGGGGGCGGCTAATGAAAAACTGTTTTTT | TRBV24-1 | NA | TRBJ1-4 | TRBD1
CASSLLRNSYEQYF | TGTGCCAGCAGCTTGCTCAGAAACTCCTACGAGCAGTACTTC | TRBV5-6 | NA | TRBJ2-7 | NA
CASSSGGGQETQYF | TGTGCCAGCAGCTCTGGAGGGGGGCAAGAGACCCAGTACTTC | TRBV5-1 | many | TRBJ2-5 | NA